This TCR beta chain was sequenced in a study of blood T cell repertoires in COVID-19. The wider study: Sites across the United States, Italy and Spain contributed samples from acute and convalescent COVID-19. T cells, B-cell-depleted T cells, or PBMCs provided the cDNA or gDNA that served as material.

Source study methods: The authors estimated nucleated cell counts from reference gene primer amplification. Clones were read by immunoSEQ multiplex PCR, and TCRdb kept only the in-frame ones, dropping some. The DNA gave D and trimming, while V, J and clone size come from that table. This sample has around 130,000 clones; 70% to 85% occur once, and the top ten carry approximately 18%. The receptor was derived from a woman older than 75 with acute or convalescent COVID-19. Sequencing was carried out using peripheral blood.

The CDR3 region has the DNA TGTGCCAGCAGCTTAGTGGGACTTAACACCGGGGAGCTGTTTTTT. As protein: CASSLVGLNTGELFF. V and J are TRBV7-9 and TRBJ2-2; D is perhaps TRBD2 (6 bases). Trimming took off 1 base at V and 2 bases at J, with 8 bases between the two ends. CDR1 and CDR2 (germline): SEHNR, FQNEAQ (reference sequence). The CDR3 sequence is 15 residues long.